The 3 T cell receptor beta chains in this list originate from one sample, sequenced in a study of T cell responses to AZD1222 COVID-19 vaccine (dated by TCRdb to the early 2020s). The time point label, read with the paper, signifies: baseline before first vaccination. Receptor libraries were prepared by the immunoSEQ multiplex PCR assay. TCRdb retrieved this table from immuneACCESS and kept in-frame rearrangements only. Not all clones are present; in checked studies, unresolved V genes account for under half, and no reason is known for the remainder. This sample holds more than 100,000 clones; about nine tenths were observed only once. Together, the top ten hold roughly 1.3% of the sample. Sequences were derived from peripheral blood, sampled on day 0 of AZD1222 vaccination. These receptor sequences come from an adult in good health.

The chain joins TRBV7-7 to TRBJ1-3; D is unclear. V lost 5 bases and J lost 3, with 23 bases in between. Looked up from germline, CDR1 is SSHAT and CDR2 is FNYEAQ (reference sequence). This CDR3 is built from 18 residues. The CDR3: CASSPRRELGFYGNTIYF. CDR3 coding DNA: TGTGCCAGCAGCCCCCGACGAGAATTAGGTTTTTATGGAAACACCATATATTTT.

The CDR3 nucleotides are TGTGCCAGCAGCTTAGTAGGCGCCTCAGATACGCAGTATTTT. Amino acid sequence: CASSLVGASDTQYF. The chain employs TRBV7-2 and TRBJ2-3; no reliable D call. Germline V gene sequence: CDR1 SGHTA, CDR2 FQGNSA. Trimming took off 1 base at V and 4 bases at J, with 9 bases between the two ends. The CDR3 is made up of 14 amino acids.

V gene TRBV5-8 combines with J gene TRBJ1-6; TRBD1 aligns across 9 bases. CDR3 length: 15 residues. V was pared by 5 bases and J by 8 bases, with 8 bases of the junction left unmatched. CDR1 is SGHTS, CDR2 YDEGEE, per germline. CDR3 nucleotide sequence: TGTGCCAGCAGGCCTCTACAGGGGGCGCATTCACCCCTCCACTTT. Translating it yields CASRPLQGAHSPLHF.